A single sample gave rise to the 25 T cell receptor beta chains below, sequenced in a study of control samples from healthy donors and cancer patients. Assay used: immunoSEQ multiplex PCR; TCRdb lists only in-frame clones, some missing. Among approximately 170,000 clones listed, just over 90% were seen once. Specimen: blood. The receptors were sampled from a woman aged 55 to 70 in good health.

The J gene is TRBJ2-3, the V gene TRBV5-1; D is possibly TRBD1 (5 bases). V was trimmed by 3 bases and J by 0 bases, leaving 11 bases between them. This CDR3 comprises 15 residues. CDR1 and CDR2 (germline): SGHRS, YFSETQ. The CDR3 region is CASSSPRQSTDTQYF. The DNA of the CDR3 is TGCGCCAGCAGCTCCCCCCGACAGAGCACAGATACGCAGTATTTT.

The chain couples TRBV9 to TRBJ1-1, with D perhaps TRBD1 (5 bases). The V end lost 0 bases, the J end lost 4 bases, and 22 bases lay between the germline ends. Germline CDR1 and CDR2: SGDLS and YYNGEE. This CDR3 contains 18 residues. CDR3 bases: TGTGCCAGCAGCGTAGCCCCCTGGGACGCCAAAGGAGGCACTGAAGCTTTCTTT. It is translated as CASSVAPWDAKGGTEAFF.

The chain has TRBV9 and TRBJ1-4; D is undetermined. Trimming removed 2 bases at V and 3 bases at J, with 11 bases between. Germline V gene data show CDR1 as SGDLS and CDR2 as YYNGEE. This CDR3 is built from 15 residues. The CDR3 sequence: CASSVEGTANEKLFF. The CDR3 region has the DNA TGTGCCAGCAGCGTTGAGGGAACAGCTAATGAAAAACTGTTTTTT.

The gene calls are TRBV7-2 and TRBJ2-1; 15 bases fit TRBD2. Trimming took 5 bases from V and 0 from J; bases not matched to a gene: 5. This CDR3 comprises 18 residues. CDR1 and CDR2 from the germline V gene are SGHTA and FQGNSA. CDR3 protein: CASSHGTSGGSSYNEQFF. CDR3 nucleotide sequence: TGTGCCAGCAGCCACGGGACTAGCGGGGGGAGCTCCTACAATGAGCAGTTCTTC.

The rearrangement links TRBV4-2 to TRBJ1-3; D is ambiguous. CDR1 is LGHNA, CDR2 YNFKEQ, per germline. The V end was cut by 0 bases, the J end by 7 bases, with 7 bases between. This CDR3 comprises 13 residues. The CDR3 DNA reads TGTGCCAGCAGCCAAGATCCCCCCAACACCATATATTTT. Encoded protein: CASSQDPPNTIYF.

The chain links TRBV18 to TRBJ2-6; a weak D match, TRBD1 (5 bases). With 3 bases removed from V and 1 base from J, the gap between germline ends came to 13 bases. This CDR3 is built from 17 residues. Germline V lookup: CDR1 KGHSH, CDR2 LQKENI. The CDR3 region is CASSPTTAGSGANVLTF. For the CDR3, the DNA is TGTGCCAGCTCACCGACAACTGCAGGGTCTGGGGCCAACGTCCTGACTTTC.

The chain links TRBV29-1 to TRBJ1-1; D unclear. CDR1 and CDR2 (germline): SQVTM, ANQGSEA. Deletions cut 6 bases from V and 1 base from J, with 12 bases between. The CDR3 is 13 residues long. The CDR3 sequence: CSVVTMSNTEAFF. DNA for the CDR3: TGCAGCGTCGTTACAATGTCGAACACTGAAGCTTTCTTT. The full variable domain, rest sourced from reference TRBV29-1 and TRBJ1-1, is SAVISQKPSRDICQRGTSLTIQCQVDSQVTMMFWYRQQPGQSLTLIATANQGSEATYESGFVIDKFPISRPNLTFSTLTVSNMSPEDSSIYLCSVVTMSNTEAFFGQGTRLTVV.

CDR3 sequence (DNA): TGTGCCAGCAGCGGACTAGCGGGGAACACAGATACGCAGTATTTT. This translates into CASSGLAGNTDTQYF. This chain joins TRBV2 and TRBJ2-3, with TRBD2 identical over 12 bases. The CDR3 has 15 amino acids. Germline CDR1 SNHLY, CDR2 FYNNEI. Germline trimming cut 6 bases from V and 2 bases from J; bases unmatched to any gene: 3.

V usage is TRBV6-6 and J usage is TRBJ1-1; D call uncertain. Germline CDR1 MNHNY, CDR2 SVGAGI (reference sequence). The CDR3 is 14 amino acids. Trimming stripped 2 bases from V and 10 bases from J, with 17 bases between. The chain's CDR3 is CASSYPEGKGRAFF. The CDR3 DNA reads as TGTGCCAGCAGTTACCCCGAGGGAAAGGGCAGAGCTTTCTTT.

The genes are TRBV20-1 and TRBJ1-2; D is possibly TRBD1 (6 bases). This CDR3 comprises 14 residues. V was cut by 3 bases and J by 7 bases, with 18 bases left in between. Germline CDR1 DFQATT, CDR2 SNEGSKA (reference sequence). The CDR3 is CSASLTGKVGGYTF. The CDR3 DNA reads TGCAGTGCTAGTCTAACAGGGAAGGTTGGTGGCTACACCTTC.

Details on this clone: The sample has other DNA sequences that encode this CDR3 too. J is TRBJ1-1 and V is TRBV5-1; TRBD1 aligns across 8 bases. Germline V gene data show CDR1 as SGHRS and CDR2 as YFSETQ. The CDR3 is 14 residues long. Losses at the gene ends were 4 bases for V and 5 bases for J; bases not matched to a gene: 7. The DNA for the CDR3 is TGCGCCAGCAGCCCAGACAGGGGAGAAACTGAAGCTTTCTTT. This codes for CASSPDRGETEAFF. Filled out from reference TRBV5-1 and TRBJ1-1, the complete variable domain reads KAGVTQTPRYLIKTRGQQVTLSCSPISGHRSVSWYQQTPGQGLQFLFEYFSETQRNKGNFPGRFSGRQFSNSRSEMNVSTLELGDSALYLCASSPDRGETEAFFGQGTRLTVV.

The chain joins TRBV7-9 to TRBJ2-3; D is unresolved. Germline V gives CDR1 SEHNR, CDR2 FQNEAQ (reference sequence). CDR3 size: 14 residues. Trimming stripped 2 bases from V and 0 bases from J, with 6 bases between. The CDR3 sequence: CASSLRASTDTQYF. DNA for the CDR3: TGTGCCAGCAGCTTAAGGGCTAGCACAGATACGCAGTATTTT.

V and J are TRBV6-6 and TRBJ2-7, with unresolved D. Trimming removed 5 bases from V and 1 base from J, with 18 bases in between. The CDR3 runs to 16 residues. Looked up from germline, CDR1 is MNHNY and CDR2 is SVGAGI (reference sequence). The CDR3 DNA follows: TGTGCCAGCAGTCCGTACCCCGACTCCTTATCCTACGAGCAGTACTTC. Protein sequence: CASSPYPDSLSYEQYF.

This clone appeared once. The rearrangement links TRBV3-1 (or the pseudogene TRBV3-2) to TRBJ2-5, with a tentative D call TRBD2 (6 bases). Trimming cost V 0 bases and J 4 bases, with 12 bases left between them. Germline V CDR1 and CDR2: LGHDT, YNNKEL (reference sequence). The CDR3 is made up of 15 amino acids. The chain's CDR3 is CASSQDRGWGETQYF. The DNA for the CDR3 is TGTGCCAGCAGCCAAGATCGGGGGTGGGGAGAGACCCAGTACTTC.

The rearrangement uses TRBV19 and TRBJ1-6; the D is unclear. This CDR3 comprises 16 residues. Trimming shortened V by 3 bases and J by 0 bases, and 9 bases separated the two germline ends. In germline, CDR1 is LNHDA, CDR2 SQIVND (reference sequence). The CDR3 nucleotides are TGTGCCAGTAGTATTGGTGGTGACTCCTATAATTCACCCCTCCACTTT. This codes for CASSIGGDSYNSPLHF.

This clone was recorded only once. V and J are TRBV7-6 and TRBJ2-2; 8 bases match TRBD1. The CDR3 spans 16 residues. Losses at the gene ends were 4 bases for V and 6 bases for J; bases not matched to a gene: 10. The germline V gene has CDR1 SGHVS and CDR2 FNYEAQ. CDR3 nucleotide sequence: TGTGCCAGCAGCTCCGACAGGGGAGTTCGTCCCGGGGAGCTGTTTTTT. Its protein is CASSSDRGVRPGELFF.

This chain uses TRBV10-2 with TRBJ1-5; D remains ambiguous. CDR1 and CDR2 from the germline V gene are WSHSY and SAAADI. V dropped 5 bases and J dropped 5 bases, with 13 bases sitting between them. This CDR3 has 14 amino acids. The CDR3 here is CASSPDVIDQPQHF. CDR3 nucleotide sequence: TGCGCCAGCAGTCCAGATGTAATCGATCAGCCCCAGCATTTT.

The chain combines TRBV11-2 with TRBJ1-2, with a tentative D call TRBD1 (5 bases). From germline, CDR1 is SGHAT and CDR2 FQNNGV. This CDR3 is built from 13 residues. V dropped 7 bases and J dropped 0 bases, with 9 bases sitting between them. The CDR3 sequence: CASMGQTNYGYTF. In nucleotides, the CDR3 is TGTGCCAGCATGGGGCAAACTAACTATGGCTACACCTTC.

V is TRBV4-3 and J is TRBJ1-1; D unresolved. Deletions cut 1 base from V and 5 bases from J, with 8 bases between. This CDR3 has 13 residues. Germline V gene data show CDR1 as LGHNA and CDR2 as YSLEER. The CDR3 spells CASSQGFGTEAFF. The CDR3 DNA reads TGCGCCAGCAGCCAAGGGTTTGGGACTGAAGCTTTCTTT.

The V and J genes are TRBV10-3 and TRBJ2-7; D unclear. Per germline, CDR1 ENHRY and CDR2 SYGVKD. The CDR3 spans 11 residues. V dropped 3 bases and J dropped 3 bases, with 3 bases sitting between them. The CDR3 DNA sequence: TGTGCCATCAGTGACAGCTACGAGCAGTACTTC. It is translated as CAISDSYEQYF.

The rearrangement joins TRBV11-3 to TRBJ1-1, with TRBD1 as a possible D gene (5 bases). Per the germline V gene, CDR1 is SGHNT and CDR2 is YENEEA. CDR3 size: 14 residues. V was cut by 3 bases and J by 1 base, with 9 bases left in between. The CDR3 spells CASSLRGPNTEAFF. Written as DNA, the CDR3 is TGTGCCAGCAGCTTGAGGGGCCCGAACACTGAAGCTTTCTTT.

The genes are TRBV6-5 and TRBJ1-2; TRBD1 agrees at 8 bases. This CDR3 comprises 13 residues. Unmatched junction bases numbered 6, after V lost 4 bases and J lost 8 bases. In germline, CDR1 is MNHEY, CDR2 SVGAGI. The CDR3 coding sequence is TGTGCCAGCAGTTTCCCCGGGACAGGCGGCTACACCTTC. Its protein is CASSFPGTGGYTF.

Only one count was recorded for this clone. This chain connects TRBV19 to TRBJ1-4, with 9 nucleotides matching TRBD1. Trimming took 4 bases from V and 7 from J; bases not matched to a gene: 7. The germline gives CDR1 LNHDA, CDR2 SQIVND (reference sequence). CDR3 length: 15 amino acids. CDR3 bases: TGTGCCAGTAGTAATCCAACAGGGGGCGGTGAAAAACTGTTTTTT. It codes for CASSNPTGGGEKLFF.

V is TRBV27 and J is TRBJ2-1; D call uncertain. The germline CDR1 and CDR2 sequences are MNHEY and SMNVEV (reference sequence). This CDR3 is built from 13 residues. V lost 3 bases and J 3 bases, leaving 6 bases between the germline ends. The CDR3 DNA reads TGTGCCAGCAGTTTTGGAAGCTACAATGAGCAGTTCTTC. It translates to CASSFGSYNEQFF.

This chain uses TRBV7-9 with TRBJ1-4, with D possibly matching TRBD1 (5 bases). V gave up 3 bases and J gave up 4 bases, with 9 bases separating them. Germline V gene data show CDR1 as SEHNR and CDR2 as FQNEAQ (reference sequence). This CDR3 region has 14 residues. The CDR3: CASSLGPYNEKLFF. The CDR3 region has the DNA TGTGCCAGCAGCTTGGGACCGTATAATGAAAAACTGTTTTTT.